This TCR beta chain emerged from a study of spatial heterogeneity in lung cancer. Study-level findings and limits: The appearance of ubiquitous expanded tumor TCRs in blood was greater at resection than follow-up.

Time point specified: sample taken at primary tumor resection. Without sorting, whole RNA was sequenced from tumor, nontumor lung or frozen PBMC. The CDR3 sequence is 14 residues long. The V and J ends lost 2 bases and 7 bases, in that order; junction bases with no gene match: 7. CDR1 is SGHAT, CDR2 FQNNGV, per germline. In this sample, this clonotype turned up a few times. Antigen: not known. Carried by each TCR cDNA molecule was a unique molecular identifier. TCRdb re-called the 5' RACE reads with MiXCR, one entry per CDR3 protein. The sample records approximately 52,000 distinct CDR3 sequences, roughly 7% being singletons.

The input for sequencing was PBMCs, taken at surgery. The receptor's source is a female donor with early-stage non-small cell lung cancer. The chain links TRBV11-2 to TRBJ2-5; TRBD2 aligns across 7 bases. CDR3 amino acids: CASSLLAERRTQYF. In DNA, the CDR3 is TGTGCCAGCAGCTTACTAGCGGAACGACGGACCCAGTACTTC.